This is a list of T cell receptor beta chains from one sample in a study of blood T cell repertoires in COVID-19. TCRdb's table, derived via immunoSEQ multiplex PCR, lists solely in-frame clones and lacks some. The table lists roughly 80,000 clones, more than 90% of them singletons. The sample comprised peripheral blood. Every receptor here comes from a man aged 60-69 years with acute or convalescent COVID-19. The CDR3 runs from the conserved cysteine through the conserved F or W. Fields, in order: V gene, D gene, J gene, clone size, CDR3 DNA, CDR3 protein. The D gene is left open where the match is weak. Not every row has a clone size; where given, it reads once, few, many or a size class.

>TRBV5-4|TRBD2|TRBJ2-1|-
TGTGCCAGCAGCGGGGGGACTAGCGGGGCGTACAATGAGCAGTTCTTC
CASSGGTSGAYNEQFF
>TRBV7-3|TRBD2|TRBJ2-1|few
TGTGCCAGCAGCCCAAGCTTACTAGCGGGAGTCTACAATGAGCAGTTCTTC
CASSPSLLAGVYNEQFF
>TRBV2|TRBD1|TRBJ2-7|-
TGTGCCAGCAGTGAAGCCTATCGACAGGGCTACGAGCAGTACTTC
CASSEAYRQGYEQYF
>TRBV3-1/TRBV3-2|TRBD1|TRBJ1-6|once
TGTGCCAGCAGCCAAGAGAGGACAGGGGGCAATTCACCCCTCCACTTT
CASSQERTGGNSPLHF
>TRBV27|-|TRBJ2-2|-
TGTGCCAGCAGTTTAGCGGGATCCTACACCGGGGAGCTGTTTTTT
CASSLAGSYTGELFF
>TRBV3-1/TRBV3-2|-|TRBJ2-7|-
TGTGCCAGCAGCCCGGGACTGGGGGTCGGCGAGCAGTACTTC
CASSPGLGVGEQYF
>TRBV7-2|TRBD1|TRBJ1-2|-
TGTGCCAGCAGCTCGGGTTTGGACAGGGATTATGGCTACACCTTC
CASSSGLDRDYGYTF
>TRBV5-1|TRBD1|TRBJ2-6|-
TGCGCCAGCGGACAGGGTACATCTGGGGCCAACGTCCTGACTTTC
CASGQGTSGANVLTF
>TRBV4-2|-|TRBJ1-6|-
TGTGCCAGCAGCCAAGCTGAAAGGGGTTCACCCCTCCACTTT
CASSQAERGSPLHF
>TRBV6-5|TRBD1|TRBJ1-3|-
TGTGCCAGCAAACCCGGCGGGACAGGGGGAAACACCATATATTTT
CASKPGGTGGNTIYF
>TRBV29-1|-|TRBJ1-1|-
TGCAGCGTATCGACAGATAACACTGAAGCTTTCTTT
CSVSTDNTEAFF
>TRBV20-1|TRBD2|TRBJ2-3|-
TGCAGTGCTAGTACTAGCGGGATCACAGATACGCAGTATTTT
CSASTSGITDTQYF
>TRBV5-4|-|TRBJ2-1|-
TGTGCCAGCAGCTTGGGCGCCAATGAGCAGTTCTTC
CASSLGANEQFF
>TRBV7-8|-|TRBJ1-1|-
TGTGCCAGCAGCCCCCGGGAGCACCCGTTT
CASSPREHPF
>TRBV5-1|-|TRBJ1-2|-
TGCGCCAGCAGCTTGGACGTATTAGGGGGTACTAACTATGGCTACACCTTC
CASSLDVLGGTNYGYTF
>TRBV19|TRBD1|TRBJ2-7|-
TGTGCCAGTAGTAGGGGGGACAGGGGAGAAGAGCAGTACTTC
CASSRGDRGEEQYF
>TRBV27|-|TRBJ2-3|-
TGTGCCAGCAGTTTCGGACAGGCCAGACCACTAGCGGGCACAGATACGCAGTATTTT
CASSFGQARPLAGTDTQYF
>TRBV11-2|-|TRBJ1-1|-
TGTGCCAGCAGCTTAACGGGGTTGAACACTGAAGCTTTCTTT
CASSLTGLNTEAFF
>TRBV27|TRBD1|TRBJ2-7|-
TGTGCCAGCAGTTTAGACAGGGGGCCCTACGAGCAGTACTTC
CASSLDRGPYEQYF